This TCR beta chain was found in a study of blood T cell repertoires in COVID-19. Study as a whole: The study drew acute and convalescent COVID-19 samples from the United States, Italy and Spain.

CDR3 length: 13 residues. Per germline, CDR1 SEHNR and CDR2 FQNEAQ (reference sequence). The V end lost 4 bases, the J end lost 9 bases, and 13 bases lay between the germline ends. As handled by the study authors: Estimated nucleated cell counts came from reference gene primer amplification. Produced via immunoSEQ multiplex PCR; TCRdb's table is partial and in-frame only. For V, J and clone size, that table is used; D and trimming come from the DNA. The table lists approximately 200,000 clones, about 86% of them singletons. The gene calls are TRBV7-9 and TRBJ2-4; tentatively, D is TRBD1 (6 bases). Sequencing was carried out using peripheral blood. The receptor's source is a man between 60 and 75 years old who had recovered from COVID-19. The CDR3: CASSSGHQGIQYF. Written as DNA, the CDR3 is TGTGCCAGCAGCTCGGGACACCAGGGCATTCAGTACTTC.